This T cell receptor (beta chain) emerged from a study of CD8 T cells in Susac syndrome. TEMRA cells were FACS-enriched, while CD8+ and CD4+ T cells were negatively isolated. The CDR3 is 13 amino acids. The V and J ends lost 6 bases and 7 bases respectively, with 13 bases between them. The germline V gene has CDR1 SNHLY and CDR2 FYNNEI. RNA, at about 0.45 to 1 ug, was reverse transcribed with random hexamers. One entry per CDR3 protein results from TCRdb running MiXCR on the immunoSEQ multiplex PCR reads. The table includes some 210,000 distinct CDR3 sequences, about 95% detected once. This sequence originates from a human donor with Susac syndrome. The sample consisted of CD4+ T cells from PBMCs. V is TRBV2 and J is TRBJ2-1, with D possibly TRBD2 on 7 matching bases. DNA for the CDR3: TGTGCCAGCAGGGACAGCGGGACGAATGAGCAGTTCTTC. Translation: CASRDSGTNEQFF.